A selection of T cell receptor beta chains follows, all from one sample in a study of metastatic and nonmetastatic thyroid tumors. TCRdb re-clonotyped the PCR reads via MiXCR. Of some 10,000 clones listed, around 30% are singletons. Sequencing was done on a sample of adjacent normal tissue. The receptors were sampled from a male donor with papillary thyroid cancer or a benign thyroid nodule (not recorded which). Some clones in this sample may be carry-over from other donors' samples. CDR3s include the opening cysteine and the closing phenylalanine or tryptophan. A D gene is named only where the DNA matches it firmly. Clone sizes are given selectively: once, few, many, or a class where the clone is expanded.

cdr3_nt,cdr3_aa,d_call,j_call,v_call,clone_size
TGCGCCAGCAGCTTGTGGGCGGGAGGTGAGACCCAGTACTTC,CASSLWAGGETQYF,TRBD2,TRBJ2-5,TRBV5-1,medium-sized
TGTGCCAGCAGCGTAGAGAGGACAGGGTACGAAAAACTGTTTTTT,CASSVERTGYEKLFF,TRBD1,TRBJ1-4,TRBV9,.
TGTGCCAGCAGTTTAATGATCTGGGTGAGACAGACCTACAATGAGCAGTTCTTC,CASSLMIWVRQTYNEQFF,.,TRBJ2-1,TRBV28,few
TGCGCCAGCAGCTCATGGGGTGGGGGGGGAGCTTTCTTT,CASSSWGGGGAFF,.,TRBJ1-1,TRBV5-1,medium-sized
TGTGCCAGCAGTCAGACTAGCTCCGGGAGAGTCAATGAGCAGTTCTTC,CASSQTSSGRVNEQFF,TRBD2,TRBJ2-1,TRBV27,few
TGTGCCAGCAGCCAAGGGGTAGTGGGCGAATCCTACAATGAGCAGTTCTTC,CASSQGVVGESYNEQFF,.,TRBJ2-1,TRBV3-1,many
TGTGCCAGCACGCTAGGGGAGACCCAGTACTTC,CASTLGETQYF,.,TRBJ2-5,TRBV19,medium-sized
TGTGCCAGCAGTTTAGGGGCTAGCAATCATCCCCAGCATTTT,CASSLGASNHPQHF,.,TRBJ1-5,TRBV12-3/TRBV12-4,few
TGTGCCAGCAGCAGGGACAGGGGACGGGACGGGCAGTACTTC,CASSRDRGRDGQYF,TRBD1,TRBJ2-7,TRBV12-3/TRBV12-4,few
TGTGCCAGCAGCCACGGTCAGGGTTCGTTTTTT,CASSHGQGSFF,.,TRBJ1-4,TRBV4-2,few
TGTGCCAGCAGTGTAGCGGGTAACTCCTACAATGAGCAGTTCTTC,CASSVAGNSYNEQFF,TRBD2,TRBJ2-1,TRBV27,medium-sized
TGTGCCAGCAGCTTAGGGGGCAGTAAGACTGAAGCTTTCTTT,CASSLGGSKTEAFF,.,TRBJ1-1,TRBV11-3,few
TGTGCCAGCAGCCTAATCGCGAGGGGGCACTACAATGAGCAGTTCTTC,CASSLIARGHYNEQFF,TRBD1,TRBJ2-1,TRBV9,.
TGTGCCTGGAGTGAAGCCCAATCCAGTGAAGCTCTCTTT,CAWSEAQSSEALF,.,TRBJ1-1,TRBV30,.
TGTGCCAGCAGCTCGGTGTTGGGGACGACCCCCTACGAGCAGTACTTC,CASSSVLGTTPYEQYF,.,TRBJ2-7,TRBV7-9,medium-sized
TGTGCCAGCAGCCAATCAAGCGGGGATGAAAAACTGTTTTTT,CASSQSSGDEKLFF,.,TRBJ1-4,TRBV3-1,many
TGTGCCTGGAGTGACCTAGCGGGATCGGACGCGCAGTACTTC,CAWSDLAGSDAQYF,TRBD2,TRBJ2-7,TRBV30,.
TGTGCCAGCAGTGAAAACCTCCTCACTGAAGCTTTCTTT,CASSENLLTEAFF,.,TRBJ1-1,TRBV2,.
TGTGCCAGTAATATCTCTCCGGGAAATTCACCCCTCCACTTT,CASNISPGNSPLHF,.,TRBJ1-6,TRBV6-1,.
TGCAGCGCTGGAACTTTTGAGGGTTCCGAGCAGTACTTC,CSAGTFEGSEQYF,.,TRBJ2-7,TRBV29-1,.
TGTGCCAGCAGCTTTGGGGGATCCGGGGAGCTGTTTTTT,CASSFGGSGELFF,.,TRBJ2-2,TRBV11-2,few
TGTGCCAGCAGTCGGCATGCAGGGGGGGCAAATTTT,CASSRHAGGANF,TRBD1,TRBJ1-5,TRBV7-8,.
TGCGCCAGCAGCCTGAATCAACAGGGTCACGGGGAGCTGTTTTTT,CASSLNQQGHGELFF,.,TRBJ2-2,TRBV5-1,.
TGTGCCAGCAGCTTAATCCTGGGGGCAGCTGAAGCTTTCTTT,CASSLILGAAEAFF,.,TRBJ1-1,TRBV11-3,.
TGTGCCAGCAGTCGAGCGGGGTACAATGAGCAGTTCTTC,CASSRAGYNEQFF,TRBD2,TRBJ2-1,TRBV25-1,.
TGTGCCAGCAGCGGATCTAGCGGGAGAAATTACAATGAGCAGTTCTTC,CASSGSSGRNYNEQFF,TRBD2,TRBJ2-1,TRBV9,.
TGTGCCAGCAGCTTGTATAACAGCTACGAGCAGTACTTC,CASSLYNSYEQYF,.,TRBJ2-7,TRBV5-6,few
TGCAGTGCTAGGGATCTTTTCGGGCCGACCTACCAGACTGAAGCTTTCTTT,CSARDLFGPTYQTEAFF,.,TRBJ1-1,TRBV20-1,many
TGTGCCAGTAGTATAGATTATTCCGGGACCAGTGGGGGCTACACCTTC,CASSIDYSGTSGGYTF,.,TRBJ1-2,TRBV19,medium-sized
TGCGCCAGCAGTGAGAATACCGGGACACCGACAGATACGCAGTATTTT,CASSENTGTPTDTQYF,.,TRBJ2-3,TRBV10-1,few
TGTGCCAGCAGCATAGACAGGGAATCTGAAGCTTTCTTT,CASSIDRESEAFF,TRBD1,TRBJ1-1,TRBV7-6,medium-sized
TGTGCCAGCAGCTTAGCCCAGGCCTTTCGGGGGACCCAGTACTTC,CASSLAQAFRGTQYF,.,TRBJ2-5,TRBV11-2,.
TGTGCCAGCAGCTTAGGCCCTGACAGAGCGGGAGGGGACAATGAGCAGTTCTTC,CASSLGPDRAGGDNEQFF,TRBD2,TRBJ2-1,TRBV7-9,many
TGTGCCAGCACCTGGACAGGTTCCAATGGCTACACCTTC,CASTWTGSNGYTF,TRBD1,TRBJ1-2,TRBV12-3/TRBV12-4,few
TGTGCCAGCAGTCCCCATCAGGGGGGCAGGTCACCCCTCCACTTT,CASSPHQGGRSPLHF,TRBD1,TRBJ1-6,TRBV27,.
TGTGCCACACGGGGCGTCGAGCAGTACTTC,CATRGVEQYF,.,TRBJ2-7,TRBV10-3,.
TGCAGTGCTAGAGTCGCTAGCGAGGACCACAATGAGCAGTTCTTC,CSARVASEDHNEQFF,.,TRBJ2-1,TRBV20-1,.
TGTGCCAGCAGTGACACAGGGGGATTTTATGGCTACACCTTC,CASSDTGGFYGYTF,TRBD1,TRBJ1-2,TRBV27,few
TGTGCCAGCAGTTCCACTAGCGGGCCCAACTCCTACAATGAGCAGTTCTTC,CASSSTSGPNSYNEQFF,TRBD2,TRBJ2-1,TRBV28,.
TGTGCCAGCAGTTACGGTTGGACAGGGACCACAGATACGCAGTATTTT,CASSYGWTGTTDTQYF,TRBD1,TRBJ2-3,TRBV6-2/TRBV6-3,few
TGTGCCAGCAGCCCCCAGGGGACGATGAACACTGAAGCTTTCTTT,CASSPQGTMNTEAFF,.,TRBJ1-1,TRBV11-1,medium-sized
TGTGCCAGTCGGGAACGACCGAACACCGGGGAGCTGTTTTTT,CASRERPNTGELFF,.,TRBJ2-2,TRBV2,medium-sized
TGTGCCAGCAGCTTAGTGGTCCTAAATGAGCAGTACTTC,CASSLVVLNEQYF,.,TRBJ2-7,TRBV11-2,.
TGTGCCAGCAGCTATGGCCCTAAGTCAGATACGCAGTATTTT,CASSYGPKSDTQYF,.,TRBJ2-3,TRBV7-2,.
TGTGCCTGGAGTGAACTTTTGACAAGCGGGGAGCTGTTTTTT,CAWSELLTSGELFF,.,TRBJ2-2,TRBV30,few
TGTGCCAGCAGCGTGGACTGGTCCCGGACAGATACGCAGTATTTT,CASSVDWSRTDTQYF,.,TRBJ2-3,TRBV2,.
TGCGCCACCAGAAGGACAGCGAACACCGGGGAGCTGTTTTTT,CATRRTANTGELFF,.,TRBJ2-2,TRBV5-1,medium-sized
TGCGCCAGCAGCTTGCTCAGGGTGGAAGTCGCAGATACGCAGTATTTT,CASSLLRVEVADTQYF,.,TRBJ2-3,TRBV5-1,.
TGTGCCAGCAGCCCGCACTCAGGGGGACTCTACGAGCAGTACTTC,CASSPHSGGLYEQYF,.,TRBJ2-7,TRBV9,medium-sized
TGCGCCAGCAGCATCGGAGGCAATCAGCCCCAGCATTTT,CASSIGGNQPQHF,.,TRBJ1-5,TRBV5-1,medium-sized
TGTGCCAGCAGCCAGTCAGGGGGCTCCTACGAGCAGTACTTC,CASSQSGGSYEQYF,TRBD1,TRBJ2-7,TRBV4-2,.
TGTGCCAGCAGCGTAGCCGATCCTGGGACAGGGAACTATGGCTACACCTTC,CASSVADPGTGNYGYTF,TRBD1,TRBJ1-2,TRBV9,once
TGTGCCAGCAGCGGAAGCCGAAGGGGGTCCTACGAGCAGTACTTC,CASSGSRRGSYEQYF,.,TRBJ2-7,TRBV9,few
TGTGCCAGCAGTTACATTGACCAAGAGACCCAGTACTTC,CASSYIDQETQYF,.,TRBJ2-5,TRBV27,.